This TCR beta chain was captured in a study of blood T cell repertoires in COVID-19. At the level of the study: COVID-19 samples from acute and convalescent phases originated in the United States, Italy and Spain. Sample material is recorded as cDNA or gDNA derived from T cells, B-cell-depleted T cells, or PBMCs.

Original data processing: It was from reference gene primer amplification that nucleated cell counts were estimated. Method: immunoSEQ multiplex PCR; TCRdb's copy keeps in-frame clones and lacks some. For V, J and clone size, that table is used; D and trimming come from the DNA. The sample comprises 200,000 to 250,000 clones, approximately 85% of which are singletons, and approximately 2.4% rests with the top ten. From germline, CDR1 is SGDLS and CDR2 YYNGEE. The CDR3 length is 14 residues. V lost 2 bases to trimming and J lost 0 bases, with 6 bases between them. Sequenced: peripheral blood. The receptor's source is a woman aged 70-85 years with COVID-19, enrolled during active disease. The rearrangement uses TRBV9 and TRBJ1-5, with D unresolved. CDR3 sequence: CASSVTDSNQPQHF. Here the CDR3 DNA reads TGTGCCAGCAGCGTTACAGATAGCAATCAGCCCCAGCATTTT.